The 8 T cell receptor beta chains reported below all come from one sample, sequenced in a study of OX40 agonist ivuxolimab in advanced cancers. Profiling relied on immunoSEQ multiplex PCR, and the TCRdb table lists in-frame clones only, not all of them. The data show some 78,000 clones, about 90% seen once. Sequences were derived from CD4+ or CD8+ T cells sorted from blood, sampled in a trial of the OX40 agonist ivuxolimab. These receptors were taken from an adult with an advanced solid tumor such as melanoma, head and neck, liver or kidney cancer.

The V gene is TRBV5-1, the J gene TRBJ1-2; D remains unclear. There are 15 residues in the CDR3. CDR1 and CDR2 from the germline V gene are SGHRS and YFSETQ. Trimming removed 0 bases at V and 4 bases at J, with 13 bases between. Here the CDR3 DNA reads TGCGCCAGCAGCTTGGAAGCAGGCCCCCCCTATGGCTACACCTTC. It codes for CASSLEAGPPYGYTF.

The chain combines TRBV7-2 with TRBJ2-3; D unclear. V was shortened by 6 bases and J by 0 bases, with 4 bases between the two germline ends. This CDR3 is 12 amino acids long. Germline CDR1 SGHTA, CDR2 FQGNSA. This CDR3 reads CASRTSTDTQYF. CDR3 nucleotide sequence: TGTGCCAGCAGGACTAGCACAGATACGCAGTATTTT.

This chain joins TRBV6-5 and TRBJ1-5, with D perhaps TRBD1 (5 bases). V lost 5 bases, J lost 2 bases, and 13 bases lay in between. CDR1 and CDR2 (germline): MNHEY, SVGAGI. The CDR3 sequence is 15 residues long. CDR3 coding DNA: TGTGCCAGCAGTAGGGCCCCGGGGGGCAATCAGCCCCAGCATTTT. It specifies CASSRAPGGNQPQHF.

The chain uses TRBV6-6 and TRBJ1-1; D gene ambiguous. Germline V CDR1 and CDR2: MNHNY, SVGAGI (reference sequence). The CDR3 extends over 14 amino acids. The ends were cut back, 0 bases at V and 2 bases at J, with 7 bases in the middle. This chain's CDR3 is CASSYSKVNTEAFF. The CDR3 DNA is TGTGCCAGCAGTTACTCGAAAGTAAACACTGAAGCTTTCTTT.

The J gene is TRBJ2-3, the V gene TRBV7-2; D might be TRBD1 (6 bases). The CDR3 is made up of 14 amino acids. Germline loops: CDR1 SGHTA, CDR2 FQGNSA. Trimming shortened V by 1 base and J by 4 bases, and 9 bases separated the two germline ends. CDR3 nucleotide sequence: TGTGCCAGCAGCTTAGGCAGGGGCGCAGATACGCAGTATTTT. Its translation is CASSLGRGADTQYF.

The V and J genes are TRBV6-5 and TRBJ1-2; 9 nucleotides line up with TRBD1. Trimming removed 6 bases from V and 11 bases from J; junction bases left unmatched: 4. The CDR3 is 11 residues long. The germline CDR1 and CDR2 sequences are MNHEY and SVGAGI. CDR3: CASRRQGGYTF. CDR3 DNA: TGTGCCAGCAGACGACAGGGGGGGTACACCTTC.

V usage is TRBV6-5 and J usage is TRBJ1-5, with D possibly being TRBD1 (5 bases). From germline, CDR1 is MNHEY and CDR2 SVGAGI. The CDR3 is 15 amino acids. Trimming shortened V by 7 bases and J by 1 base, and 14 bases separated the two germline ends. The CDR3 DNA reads TGTGCCAGCACCCCCCGTTCAGGGAGCAATCAGCCCCAGCATTTT. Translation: CASTPRSGSNQPQHF.

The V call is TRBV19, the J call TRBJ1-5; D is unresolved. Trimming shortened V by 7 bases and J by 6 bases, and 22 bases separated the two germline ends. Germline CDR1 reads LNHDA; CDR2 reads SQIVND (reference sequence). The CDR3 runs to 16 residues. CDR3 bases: TGTGCCAGTACCCCCACATCCGGACTTGACGGTCAGCCCCAGCATTTT. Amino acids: CASTPTSGLDGQPQHF.